The source of this T cell receptor beta chain is a study of blood T cell repertoires in COVID-19. As for the study in general: The origin of the acute and convalescent COVID-19 samples was the United States, Italy and Spain. T cells, B-cell-depleted T cells, or PBMCs provided the cDNA or gDNA that served as material.

The CDR3 is 15 residues long. CDR1 SGHNT and CDR2 YENEEA come from the germline V gene. Trimming cost V 3 bases and J 2 bases; bases outside gene matches: 5. Seattle cases were enrolled at active infection and followed longitudinally. In the original processing: Estimation of nucleated cell counts relied on the amplification of reference gene primers. Only in-frame clones appear in the TCRdb table, and some are missing; sequencing was by immunoSEQ multiplex PCR. V, J and clone size derive from that table, while D and trimming were established from the DNA sequence. The sample holds 150,000 to 200,000 clones, 84% seen once.

The chain combines TRBV11-3 with TRBJ2-7, with 9 bases lining up with TRBD2. This sequence was found in a woman of 80 years or more with COVID-19, enrolled during active disease. The sample was peripheral blood. CDR3 bases: TGTGCCAGCAGCTTCGGTAGCGGGGGCCCCTACGAGCAGTACTTC. Translation: CASSFGSGGPYEQYF. The full variable domain, rest sourced from reference TRBV11-3 and TRBJ2-7, is EAGVVQSPRYKIIEKKQPVAFWCNPISGHNTLYWYLQNLGQGPELLIRYENEEAVDDSQLPKDRFSAERLKGVDSTLKIQPAELGDSAVYLCASSFGSGGPYEQYFGPGTRLTVT.